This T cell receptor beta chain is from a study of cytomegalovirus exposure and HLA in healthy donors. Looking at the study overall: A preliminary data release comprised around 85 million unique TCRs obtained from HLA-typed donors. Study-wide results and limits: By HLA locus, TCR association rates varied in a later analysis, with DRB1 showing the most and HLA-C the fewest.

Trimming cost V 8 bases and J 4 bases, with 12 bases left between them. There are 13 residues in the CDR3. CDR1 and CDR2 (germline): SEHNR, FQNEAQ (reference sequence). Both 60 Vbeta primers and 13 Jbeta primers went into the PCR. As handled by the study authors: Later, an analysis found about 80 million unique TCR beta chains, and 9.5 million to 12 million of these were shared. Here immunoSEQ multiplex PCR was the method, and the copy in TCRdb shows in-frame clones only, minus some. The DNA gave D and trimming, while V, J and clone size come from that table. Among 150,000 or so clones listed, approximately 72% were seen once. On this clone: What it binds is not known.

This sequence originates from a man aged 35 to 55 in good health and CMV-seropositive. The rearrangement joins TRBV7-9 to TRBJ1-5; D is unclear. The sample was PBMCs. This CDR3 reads CASGFGKNQPQHF. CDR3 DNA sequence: TGTGCCAGCGGGTTCGGGAAGAATCAGCCCCAGCATTTT.